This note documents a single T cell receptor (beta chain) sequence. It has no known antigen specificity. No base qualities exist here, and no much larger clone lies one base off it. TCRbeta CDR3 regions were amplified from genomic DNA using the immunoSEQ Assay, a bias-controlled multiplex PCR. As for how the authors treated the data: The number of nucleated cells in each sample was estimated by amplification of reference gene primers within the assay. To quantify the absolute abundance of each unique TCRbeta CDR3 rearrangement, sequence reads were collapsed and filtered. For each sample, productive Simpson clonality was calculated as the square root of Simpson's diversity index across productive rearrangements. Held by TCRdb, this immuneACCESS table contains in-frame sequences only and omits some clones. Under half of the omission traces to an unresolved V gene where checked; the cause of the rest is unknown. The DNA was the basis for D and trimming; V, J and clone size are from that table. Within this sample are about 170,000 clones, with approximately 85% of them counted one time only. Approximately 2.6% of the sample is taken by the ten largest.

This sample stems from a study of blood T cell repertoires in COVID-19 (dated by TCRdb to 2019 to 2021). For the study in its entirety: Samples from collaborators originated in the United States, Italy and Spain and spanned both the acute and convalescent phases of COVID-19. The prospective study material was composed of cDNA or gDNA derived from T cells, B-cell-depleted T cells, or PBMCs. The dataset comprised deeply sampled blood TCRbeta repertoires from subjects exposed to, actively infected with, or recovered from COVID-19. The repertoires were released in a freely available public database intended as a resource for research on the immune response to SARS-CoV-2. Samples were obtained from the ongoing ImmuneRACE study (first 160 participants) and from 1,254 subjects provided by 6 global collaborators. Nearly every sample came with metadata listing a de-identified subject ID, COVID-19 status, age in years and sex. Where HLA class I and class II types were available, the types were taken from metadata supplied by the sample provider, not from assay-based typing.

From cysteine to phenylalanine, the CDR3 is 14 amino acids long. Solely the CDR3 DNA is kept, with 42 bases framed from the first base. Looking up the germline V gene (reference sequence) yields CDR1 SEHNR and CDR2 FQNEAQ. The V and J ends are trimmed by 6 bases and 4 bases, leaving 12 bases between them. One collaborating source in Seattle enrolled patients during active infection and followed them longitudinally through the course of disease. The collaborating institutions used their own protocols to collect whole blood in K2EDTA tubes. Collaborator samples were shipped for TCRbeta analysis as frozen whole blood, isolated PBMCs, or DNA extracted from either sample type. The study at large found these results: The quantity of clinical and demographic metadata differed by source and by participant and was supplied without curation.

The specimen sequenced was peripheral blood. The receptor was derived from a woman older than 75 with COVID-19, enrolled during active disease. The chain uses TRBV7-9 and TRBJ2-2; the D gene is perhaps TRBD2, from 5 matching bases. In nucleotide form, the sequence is TGTGCCAGCAGGCGGACGGAGGTCACCGGGGAGCTGTTTTTT. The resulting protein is CASRRTEVTGELFF.